Below are 31 T cell receptor beta chains sequenced from a single sample in a study of T cells in Graves' hyperthyroidism and ophthalmopathy. RNA transcripts served as the template for amplifying TCR beta CDR3 regions. The HTBI set primed first-round TCR CDR3 RT-PCR. TCRdb redid the calling of the multiplex PCR reads with MiXCR, one entry per CDR3 protein. The table lists approximately 610,000 distinct CDR3 sequences, approximately 14% of them singletons. Sequencing input: blood. These receptors originate from a woman aged 40 to 50 with Graves' ophthalmopathy.

This clonotype was picked up many times. The V gene is TRBV7-9, the J gene TRBJ2-7, with 14 bases that match TRBD2. V dropped 5 bases and J dropped 2; count of bases not matched to a gene: 5. CDR3 length equals 16 residues. Per the germline V gene, CDR1 is SEHNR and CDR2 is FQNEAQ (reference sequence). This chain's CDR3 is CASSRVGLAGAYEQYF. DNA of the CDR3: TGTGCCAGCAGCCGTGTGGGACTAGCGGGGGCCTACGAGCAGTACTTC.

This clonotype was seen ten or more times. CDR3 in amino acids: CAAEPSGTETQYF. CDR3 bases: TGTGCCGCGGAGCCAAGCGGGACGGAGACCCAGTACTTC. The chain uses TRBV6-5 and TRBJ2-5; 7 bases match TRBD2. Germline V gene lookup returns CDR1 MNHEY and CDR2 SVGAGI. Losses at the gene ends were 11 bases for V and 5 bases for J; bases not matched to a gene: 11. The CDR3 sequence is 13 residues long.

This clonotype was observed many times. The rearrangement joins TRBV14 to TRBJ2-7, with 10 positions matching TRBD1. With V trimmed by 3 bases and J by 2 bases, 4 bases remained unmatched. The CDR3 extends over 15 amino acids. The germline V gene has CDR1 SGHDN and CDR2 FVKESK. CDR3 in amino acids: CASSQTGTGAYEQYF. In DNA form, the CDR3 reads TGTGCCAGCAGCCAGACCGGGACAGGGGCCTACGAGCAGTACTTC.

This clonotype was observed many times. This chain connects TRBV7-2 to TRBJ2-7; TRBD2 matches 13 bases. J was trimmed by 3 bases and V by 1 base; bases with no gene match: 3. CDR3 length: 16 amino acids. Looked up from germline, CDR1 is SGHTA and CDR2 is FQGNSA. The CDR3 spells CASSLGTSGSLYEQYF. In nucleotides, the CDR3 is TGTGCCAGCAGCTTAGGGACTAGCGGGAGTCTCTACGAGCAGTACTTC.

The chain is built from TRBV11-2 and TRBJ2-5; 10 bases are a match to TRBD1. The CDR3 is 19 residues long. The germline V gene encodes CDR1 SGHAT and CDR2 FQNNGV. The V and J ends lost 2 bases and 3 bases, in that order; junction bases with no gene match: 15. The CDR3 DNA follows: TGTGCCAGCAGCTTAATGTCGACAGGGGGCTATAATACGAAAGAGACCCAGTACTTC. This encodes CASSLMSTGGYNTKETQYF.

This chain connects TRBV2 to TRBJ1-6; no clear D gene. The length of the CDR3 is 17 residues. Trimming pared 0 bases from V and 0 bases from J, leaving 9 bases between. Germline V CDR1 and CDR2: SNHLY, FYNNEI. The CDR3 DNA is TGTGCCAGCAGTGAAGCGCTACCGGGCTCCTATAATTCACCCCTCCACTTT. The encoded protein is CASSEALPGSYNSPLHF.

V gene TRBV2 combines with J gene TRBJ2-7; tentative D call: TRBD1 (5 bases). This CDR3 has 15 residues. Germline values: CDR1 SNHLY, CDR2 FYNNEI. V lost 6 bases and J lost 0, with 15 bases in between. The CDR3 reads CASRGSGHLSYEQYF. CDR3 nucleotides: TGTGCCAGCAGGGGCTCAGGACATCTCTCCTACGAGCAGTACTTC.

In its sample, this clonotype was seen many times. This rearrangement joins TRBV6-5 to TRBJ2-5; tentatively, D is TRBD2 (7 bases). The germline gives CDR1 MNHEY, CDR2 SVGAGI. The V end was cut by 2 bases, the J end by 4 bases, with 8 bases between. This CDR3 spans 13 amino acids. In nucleotides, the CDR3 is TGTGCCAGCAGTTACGGGGGGGCAGAGACCCAGTACTTC. Protein product: CASSYGGAETQYF.

The table lists this clonotype with many counts. This sequence joins TRBV12-5 and TRBJ2-7, with 8 bases matching TRBD2. Trimming at V came to 4 bases and at J to 6 bases, leaving 5 bases not matched to a gene. CDR1 and CDR2 (germline): LGHNT, FRNRAP. This CDR3 comprises 13 residues. The CDR3 coding sequence is TGTGCTAGTGGTTCGGGACTAGGACGCGAGCAGTACTTC. This translates into CASGSGLGREQYF. Complete variable domain (other parts from reference TRBV12-5 and TRBJ2-7): DARVTQTPRHKVTEMGQEVTMRCQPILGHNTVFWYRQTMMQGLELLAYFRNRAPLDDSGMPKDRFSAEMPDATLATLKIQPSEPRDSAVYFCASGSGLGREQYFGPGTRLTVT.

This clonotype appeared many times. The chain combines TRBV6-2 or TRBV6-3 with TRBJ2-2; maybe TRBD2 (5 bases). The CDR3 is made up of 13 amino acids. Germline CDR1 and CDR2: MNHEY and SVGEGT. V lost 5 bases to trimming and J lost 3 bases, with 7 bases between them. This chain's CDR3 is CASSTRDTGELFF. The CDR3 DNA reads as TGTGCCAGCAGTACTAGGGACACCGGGGAGCTGTTTTTT.

This clonotype was counted at least ten times. J is TRBJ1-1 and V is TRBV12-3 or TRBV12-4; unclear D gene. This CDR3 region has 13 residues. Between the trimmed V and J ends, which lost 10 bases and 5 bases, there was a span of 17 bases. CDR3 nucleotide sequence: TGTGCCATCGCCCGGCAGGAGGGAACTGAAGCTTTCTTT. This encodes CAIARQEGTEAFF.

This clonotype was observed at least ten times. CDR3 nucleotides: TGCAGTGCTAGAGGGGGGGGCTGGGAGACCCAGTACTTC. Translated: CSARGGGWETQYF. V and J are TRBV20-1 and TRBJ2-5; D perhaps matches TRBD2 (7 bases). V shed 1 base and J shed 5 bases, with 11 bases lying between them. The germline V gene has CDR1 DFQATT and CDR2 SNEGSKA (reference sequence). The CDR3 contains 13 residues.

This clonotype was observed a few times. The chain has TRBV5-1 and TRBJ1-5; TRBD1 matches at 9 bases. J was trimmed by 4 bases and V by 3 bases; bases with no gene match: 2. From germline, CDR1 is SGHRS and CDR2 YFSETQ. CDR3 size: 14 residues. The CDR3 sequence is CASSWTGENQPQHF. The CDR3 DNA sequence: TGCGCCAGCAGCTGGACAGGGGAAAATCAGCCCCAGCATTTT. Variable domain in full (rest from reference TRBV5-1 and TRBJ1-5): KAGVTQTPRYLIKTRGQQVTLSCSPISGHRSVSWYQQTPGQGLQFLFEYFSETQRNKGNFPGRFSGRQFSNSRSEMNVSTLELGDSALYLCASSWTGENQPQHFGDGTRLSIL.

This clonotype appeared many times. The chain joins TRBV12-3 or TRBV12-4 to TRBJ2-6; 10 positions match TRBD2. The CDR3 is 18 residues long. The V and J ends lost 5 bases and 0 bases, in that order; junction bases with no gene match: 7. CDR3 sequence reads: CASSPWTSGSSGANVLTF. CDR3 sequence (DNA): TGTGCCAGCAGTCCCTGGACTAGCGGAAGCTCTGGGGCCAACGTCCTGACTTTC.

This clonotype was counted at least ten times. This chain uses TRBV9 with TRBJ1-5; the D gene is possibly TRBD1 (6 bases). Germline CDR1 is SGDLS and CDR2 is YYNGEE. The CDR3 is 14 amino acids. V dropped 0 bases and J dropped 8 bases, with 12 bases sitting between them. CDR3 protein: CASSVDGGLEPQHF. In DNA, the CDR3 is TGTGCCAGCAGCGTAGATGGGGGGCTGGAGCCCCAGCATTTT.

The V and J genes are TRBV20-1 and TRBJ1-2; no clear D. Germline V CDR1 and CDR2: DFQATT, SNEGSKA (reference sequence). Trimming pared 0 bases from V and 8 bases from J, leaving 13 bases between. The CDR3 sequence is 13 residues long. Here the CDR3 DNA reads TGCAGTGCTAGAGATATAAAGTCTCAGGGCTACACCTTC. It translates to CSARDIKSQGYTF.

This clonotype was seen ten or more times. V and J are TRBV5-1 and TRBJ2-3, with no clear D. The germline V gene encodes CDR1 SGHRS and CDR2 YFSETQ. With 3 bases removed from V and 4 bases from J, the gap between germline ends came to 12 bases. The CDR3 spans 14 residues. The CDR3 DNA is TGCGCCAGCAGCTCGGGTTCTATCGCAGATACGCAGTATTTT. This gives the protein CASSSGSIADTQYF.

This clonotype was seen repeatedly, ten times or more. This sequence joins TRBV4-1 and TRBJ1-2; TRBD1 aligns across 7 bases. The CDR3 length is 14 residues. CDR1 is MGHRA, CDR2 YSYEKL, per germline. With 3 bases clipped from V and 8 bases from J, the junction kept 9 bases outside the gene matches. CDR3 nucleotide sequence: TGCGCCAGCAGCCAGGGGACAGCTCCTGAAGGCTACACCTTC. Translated, it gives CASSQGTAPEGYTF.

This clonotype was counted many times. CDR3 amino acids: CASSLGRGVTEAFF. In nucleotides, the CDR3 is TGTGCCAGCAGTTTAGGCAGGGGAGTAACTGAAGCTTTCTTT. The chain couples TRBV12-3 or TRBV12-4 to TRBJ1-1, with D perhaps matching TRBD1 (6 bases). V lost 1 base, J lost 5 bases, and 11 bases lay in between. The CDR3 sequence is 14 residues long.

CDR3 sequence (DNA): TGTGCCGCGGCAGGGACGAACACTGAAGCTTTCTTT. Its translation: CAAAGTNTEAFF. The V and J genes are TRBV6-1 and TRBJ1-1; tentatively, D is TRBD1 (5 bases). V was shortened by 11 bases and J by 1 base, with 11 bases between the two germline ends. CDR1 and CDR2 from the germline V gene are MNHNS and SASEGT. The CDR3 runs 12 residues.

In this sample, this clonotype turned up many times. The chain links TRBV12-3 or TRBV12-4 to TRBJ1-2; weak D call: TRBD1 (5 bases). The CDR3 is 13 residues long. The V gene lost 6 bases and the J gene lost 1 base, with 9 bases spanning the gap. The DNA of the CDR3 is TGTGCCAGCAGCCCAGGGTATAACTATGGCTACACCTTC. As protein: CASSPGYNYGYTF.

This chain links TRBV12-3 or TRBV12-4 with TRBJ1-1; D ambiguous. The CDR3 is 15 amino acids. Trimming took off 7 bases at V and 1 base at J, with 16 bases between the two ends. CDR3 residues: CASTVAGTRNTEAFF. CDR3 nucleotide sequence: TGTGCCAGCACCGTCGCGGGCACCCGGAACACTGAAGCTTTCTTT.

This clonotype was seen many times. V usage is TRBV20-1 and J usage is TRBJ1-1; TRBD1 might be the D (5 bases). Germline V gene lookup returns CDR1 DFQATT and CDR2 SNEGSKA (reference sequence). The CDR3 has 13 residues. Deletions cut 8 bases from V and 1 base from J, with 14 bases between. The CDR3 spells CSTTRGANTEAFF. CDR3 DNA sequence: TGCAGTACAACACGGGGCGCGAACACTGAAGCTTTCTTT.

This clonotype was counted many times. This rearrangement joins TRBV6-5 to TRBJ2-5; TRBD2 aligns across 11 bases. After removal of 6 bases from V and 0 bases from J, the junction contained 6 bases not matched to a gene. The V gene's germline CDR1 is MNHEY and CDR2 SVGAGI. The CDR3 is made up of 16 amino acids. The CDR3 region is CASRRTSGSYQETQYF. The CDR3 nucleotides read TGTGCCAGCAGACGGACTAGCGGGTCGTACCAAGAGACCCAGTACTTC.

The gene calls are TRBV30 and TRBJ1-2, with TRBD1 as a possible D gene (5 bases). The germline CDR1 and CDR2 sequences are GTSNPN and SVGIG (reference sequence). Trimming shortened V by 6 bases and J by 7 bases, and 18 bases separated the two germline ends. The CDR3 contains 13 residues. This CDR3 is CACPDKGEAGYTF. CDR3 DNA: TGTGCCTGCCCCGACAAAGGGGAGGCTGGCTACACCTTC.

A remark on this clonotype: A much larger clone differs from this one at a single base, so this may be a read error. This rearrangement joins TRBV4-1 to TRBJ2-7; D unresolved. Trimming took 1 base from V and 2 from J, leaving 9 bases between them. This CDR3 is 14 amino acids long. Germline values: CDR1 MGHRA, CDR2 YSYEKL. The CDR3 DNA reads TGCGCCAGCAGCCAAGTCGCGGCAGCCTACGAGCAGTACTTC. Translation gives CASSQVAAAYEQYF.

In regard to this clonotype: Lacking the conserved final phenylalanine or tryptophan, this CDR3 likely reflects a read error. The V gene is TRBV28, the J gene TRBJ2-7; D gene ambiguous. Germline V lookup: CDR1 MDHEN, CDR2 SYDVKM. V shed 3 bases and J shed 3 bases, with 6 bases lying between them. This CDR3 has 12 amino acids. The CDR3 here is CASSLPNYEQYL. CDR3 in DNA: TGTGCCAGCAGTTTGCCGAACTACGAGCAGTACCTC.

This chain joins TRBV6-2 or TRBV6-3 and TRBJ2-2; no reliable D call. This CDR3 comprises 15 residues. V dropped 1 base and J dropped 4 bases, with 10 bases sitting between them. The V gene's germline CDR1 is MNHEY and CDR2 SVGEGT. This CDR3 reads CASSYLVEITGELFF. Here the CDR3 DNA reads TGTGCCAGCAGTTACTTAGTGGAGATCACCGGGGAGCTGTTTTTT.

This clonotype was counted ten times or more. The rearrangement links TRBV20-1 to TRBJ2-4; 9 bases are a match to TRBD1. From germline, CDR1 is DFQATT and CDR2 SNEGSKA (reference sequence). V was pared by 5 bases and J by 2 bases, with 1 base of the junction left unmatched. The CDR3 is made up of 13 amino acids. The CDR3 sequence is CSAHRGPKNIQYF. The CDR3 DNA reads TGCAGTGCTCACAGGGGGCCCAAAAACATTCAGTACTTC.

At least ten counts were recorded for this clonotype. V and J are TRBV29-1 and TRBJ2-7; a weak D match, TRBD1 (6 bases). This CDR3 contains 13 residues. From germline, CDR1 is SQVTM and CDR2 ANQGSEA. With 4 bases removed from V and 7 bases from J, the gap between germline ends came to 17 bases. Here the CDR3 reads CSVAGTSWGEQYF. CDR3 in DNA: TGCAGCGTTGCAGGGACATCCTGGGGTGAGCAGTACTTC.

This clonotype was seen ten or more times. J is TRBJ1-1 and V is TRBV10-3; 10 nucleotides agree with TRBD1. The V segment lost 0 bases and the J segment 5 bases; nucleotides outside the gene matches: 3. Germline loops: CDR1 ENHRY, CDR2 SYGVKD. This CDR3 comprises 15 residues. The CDR3 region is CAISESRTGGTEAFF. The CDR3 nucleotides are TGTGCCATCAGTGAGTCCAGGACAGGGGGGACTGAAGCTTTCTTT.